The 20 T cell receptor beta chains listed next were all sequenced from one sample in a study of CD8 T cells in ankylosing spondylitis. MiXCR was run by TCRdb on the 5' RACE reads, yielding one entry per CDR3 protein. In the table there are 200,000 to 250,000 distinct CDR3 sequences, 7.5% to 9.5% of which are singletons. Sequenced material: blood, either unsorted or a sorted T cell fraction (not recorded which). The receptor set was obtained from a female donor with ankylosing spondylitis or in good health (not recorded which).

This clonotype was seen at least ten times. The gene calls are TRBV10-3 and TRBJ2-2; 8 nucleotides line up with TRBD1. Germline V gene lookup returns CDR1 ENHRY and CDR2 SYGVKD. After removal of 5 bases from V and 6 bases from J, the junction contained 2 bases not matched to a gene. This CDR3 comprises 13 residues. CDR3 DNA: TGTGCCATCAGTCTACAGGGGGCCGGGGAGCTGTTTTTT. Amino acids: CAISLQGAGELFF.

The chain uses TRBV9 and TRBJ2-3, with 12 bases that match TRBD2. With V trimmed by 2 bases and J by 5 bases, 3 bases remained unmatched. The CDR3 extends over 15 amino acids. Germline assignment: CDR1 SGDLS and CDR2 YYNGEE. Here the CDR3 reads CASSVLAGGGDTQYF. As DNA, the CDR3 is TGTGCCAGCAGCGTCCTAGCGGGAGGGGGAGATACGCAGTATTTT.

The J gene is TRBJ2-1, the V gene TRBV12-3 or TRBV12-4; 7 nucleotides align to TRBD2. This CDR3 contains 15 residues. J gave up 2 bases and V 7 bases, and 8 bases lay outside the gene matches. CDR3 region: CASNWGGLAYNEQFF. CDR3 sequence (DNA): TGTGCCAGCAATTGGGGGGGTTTAGCCTACAATGAGCAGTTCTTC.

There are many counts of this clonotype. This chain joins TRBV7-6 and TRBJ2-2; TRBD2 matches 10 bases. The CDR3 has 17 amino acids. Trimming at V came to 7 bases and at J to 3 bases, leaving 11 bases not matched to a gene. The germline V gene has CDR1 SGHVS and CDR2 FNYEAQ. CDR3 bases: TGTGCCAGCAACAACCGGCTAGCGGGAGATCACACCGGGGAGCTGTTTTTT. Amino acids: CASNNRLAGDHTGELFF.

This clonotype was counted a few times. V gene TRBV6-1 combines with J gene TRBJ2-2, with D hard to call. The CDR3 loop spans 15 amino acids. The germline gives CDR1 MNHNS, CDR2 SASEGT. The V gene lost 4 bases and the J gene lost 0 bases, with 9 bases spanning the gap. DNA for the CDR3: TGTGCCAGCAGTGTAAGGATTACGAACACCGGGGAGCTGTTTTTT. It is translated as CASSVRITNTGELFF.

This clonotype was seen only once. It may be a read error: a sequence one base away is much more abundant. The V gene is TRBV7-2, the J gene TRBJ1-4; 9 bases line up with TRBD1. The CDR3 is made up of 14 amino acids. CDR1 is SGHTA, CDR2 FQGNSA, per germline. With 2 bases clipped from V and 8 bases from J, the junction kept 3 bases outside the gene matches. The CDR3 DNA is TGTACCAGCAGCTTAAGGACAGGGGAAGAAAAACTGTTTTTT. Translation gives CTSSLRTGEEKLFF.

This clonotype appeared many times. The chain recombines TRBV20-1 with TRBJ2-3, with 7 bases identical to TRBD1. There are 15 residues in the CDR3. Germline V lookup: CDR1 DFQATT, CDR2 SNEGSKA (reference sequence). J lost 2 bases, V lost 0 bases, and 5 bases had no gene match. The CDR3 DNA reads TGCAGTGCTAGAGATCCAGGGGGTTTCACAGATACGCAGTATTTT. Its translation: CSARDPGGFTDTQYF.

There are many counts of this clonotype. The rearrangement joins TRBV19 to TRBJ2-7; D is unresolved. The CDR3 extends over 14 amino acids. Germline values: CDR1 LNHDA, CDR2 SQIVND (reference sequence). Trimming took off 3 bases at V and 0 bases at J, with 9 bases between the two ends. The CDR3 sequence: CASSISVSSYEQYF. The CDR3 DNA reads TGTGCCAGTAGTATCAGCGTAAGCTCCTACGAGCAGTACTTC.

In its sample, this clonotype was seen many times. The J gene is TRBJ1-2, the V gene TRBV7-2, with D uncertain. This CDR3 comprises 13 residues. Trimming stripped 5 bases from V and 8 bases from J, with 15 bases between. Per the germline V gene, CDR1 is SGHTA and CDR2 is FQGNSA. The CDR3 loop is CASSLKAAWGYTF. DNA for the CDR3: TGTGCCAGCAGCCTAAAGGCGGCTTGGGGCTACACCTTC.

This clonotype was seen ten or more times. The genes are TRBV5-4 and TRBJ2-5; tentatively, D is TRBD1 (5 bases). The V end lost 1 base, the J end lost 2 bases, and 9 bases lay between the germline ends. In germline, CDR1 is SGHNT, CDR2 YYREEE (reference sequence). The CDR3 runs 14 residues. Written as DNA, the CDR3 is TGTGCCAGCAGCTTGTCAGGGATACAAGAGACCCAGTACTTC. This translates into CASSLSGIQETQYF. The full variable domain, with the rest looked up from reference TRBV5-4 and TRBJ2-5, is ETGVTQSPTHLIKTRGQQVTLRCSSQSGHNTVSWYQQALGQGPQFIFQYYREEENGRGNFPPRFSGLQFPNYSSELNVNALELDDSALYLCASSLSGIQETQYFGPGTRLLVL.

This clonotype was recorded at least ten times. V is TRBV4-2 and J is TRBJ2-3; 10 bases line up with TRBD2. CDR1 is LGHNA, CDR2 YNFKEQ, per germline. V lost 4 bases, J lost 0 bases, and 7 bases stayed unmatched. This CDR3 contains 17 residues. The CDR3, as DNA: TGTGCCAGCAGCCTTTCTACTAGCGGGGCTAGCACAGATACGCAGTATTTT. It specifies CASSLSTSGASTDTQYF.

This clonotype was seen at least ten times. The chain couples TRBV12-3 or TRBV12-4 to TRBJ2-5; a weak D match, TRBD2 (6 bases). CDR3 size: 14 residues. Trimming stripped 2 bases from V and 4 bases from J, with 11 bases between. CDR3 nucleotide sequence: TGTGCCAGCAGTTTATTGACTAGAGGAGAGACCCAGTACTTC. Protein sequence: CASSLLTRGETQYF.

DNA for the CDR3: TGTGCCAGCAGCCCGCACCGGGACAGGGAATACGAGCAGTACTTC. As protein: CASSPHRDREYEQYF. The chain joins TRBV7-8 to TRBJ2-7, with TRBD1 matching 9 bases. This CDR3 comprises 15 residues. Losses at the gene ends were 5 bases for V and 4 bases for J; bases not matched to a gene: 9. Looked up from germline, CDR1 is SGHVS and CDR2 is FQNEAQ.

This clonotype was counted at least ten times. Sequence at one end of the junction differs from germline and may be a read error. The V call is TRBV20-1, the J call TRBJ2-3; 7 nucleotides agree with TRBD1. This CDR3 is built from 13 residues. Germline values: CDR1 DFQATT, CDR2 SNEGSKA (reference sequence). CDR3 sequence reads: CSARDRAADTQYF. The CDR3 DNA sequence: TGCAGTGCTCGAGACAGGGCGGCAGATACGCAGTATTTT.

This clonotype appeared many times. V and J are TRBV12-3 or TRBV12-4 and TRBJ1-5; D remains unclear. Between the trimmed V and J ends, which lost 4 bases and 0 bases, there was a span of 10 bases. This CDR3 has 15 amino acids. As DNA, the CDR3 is TGTGCCAGCAGTTACAGCGGTAATAGCAATCAGCCCCAGCATTTT. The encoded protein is CASSYSGNSNQPQHF.

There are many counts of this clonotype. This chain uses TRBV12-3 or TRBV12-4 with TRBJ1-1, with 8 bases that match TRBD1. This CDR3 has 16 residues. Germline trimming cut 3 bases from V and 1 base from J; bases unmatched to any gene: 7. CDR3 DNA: TGTGCCAGCAGTTTGGGGACCGGGACAGGGAACACTGAAGCTTTCTTT. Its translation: CASSLGTGTGNTEAFF.

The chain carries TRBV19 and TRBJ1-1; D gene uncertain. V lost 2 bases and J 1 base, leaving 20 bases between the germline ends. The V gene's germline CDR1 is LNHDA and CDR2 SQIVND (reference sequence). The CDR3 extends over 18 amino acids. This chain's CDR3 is CASSIRGAGRGPNTEAFF. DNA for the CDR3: TGTGCCAGTAGTATAAGAGGAGCTGGGCGTGGGCCGAACACTGAAGCTTTCTTT.

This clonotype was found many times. The CDR3 here is CASSQRSSGRGLGEQFF. CDR3 DNA: TGCGCCAGCAGCCAACGGTCCAGCGGGAGGGGATTAGGTGAGCAGTTCTTC. This chain uses TRBV4-1 with TRBJ2-1; 10 bases align to TRBD2. Trimming at V came to 2 bases and at J to 9 bases, leaving 13 bases not matched to a gene. This CDR3 has 17 residues. Per germline, CDR1 MGHRA and CDR2 YSYEKL.

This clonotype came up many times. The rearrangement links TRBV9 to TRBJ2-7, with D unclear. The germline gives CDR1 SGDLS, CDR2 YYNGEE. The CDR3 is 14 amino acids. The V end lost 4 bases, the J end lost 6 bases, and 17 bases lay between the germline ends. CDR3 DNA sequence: TGTGCCAGCAGCCCCTTCGCGAGTGTAGGCGAGCAGTACTTC. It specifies CASSPFASVGEQYF.

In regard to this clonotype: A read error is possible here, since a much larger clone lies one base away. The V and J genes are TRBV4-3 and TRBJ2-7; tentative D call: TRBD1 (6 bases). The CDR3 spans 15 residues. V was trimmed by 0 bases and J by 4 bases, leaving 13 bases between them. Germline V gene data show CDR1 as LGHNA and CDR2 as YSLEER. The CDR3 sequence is CASSQEVQGIYEQYF. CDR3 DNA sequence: TGCGCCAGCAGCCAAGAGGTACAGGGAATATACGAGCAGTACTTC.